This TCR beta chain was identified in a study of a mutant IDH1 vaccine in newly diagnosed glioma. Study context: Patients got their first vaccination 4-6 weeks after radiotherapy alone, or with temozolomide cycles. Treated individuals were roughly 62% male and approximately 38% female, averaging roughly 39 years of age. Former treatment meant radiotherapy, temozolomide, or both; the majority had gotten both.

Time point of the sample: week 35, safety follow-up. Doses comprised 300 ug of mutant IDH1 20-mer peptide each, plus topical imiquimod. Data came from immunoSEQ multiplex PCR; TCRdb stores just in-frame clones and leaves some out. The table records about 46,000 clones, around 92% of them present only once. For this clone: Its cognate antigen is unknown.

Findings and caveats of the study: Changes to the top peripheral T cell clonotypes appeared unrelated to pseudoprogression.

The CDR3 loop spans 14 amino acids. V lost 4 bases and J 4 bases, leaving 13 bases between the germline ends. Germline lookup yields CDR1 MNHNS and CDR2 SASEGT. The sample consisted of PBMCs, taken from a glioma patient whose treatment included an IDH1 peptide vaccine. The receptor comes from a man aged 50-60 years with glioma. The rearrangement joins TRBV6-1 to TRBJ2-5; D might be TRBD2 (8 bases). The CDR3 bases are TGTGCCAGCAGTGCGGGGGGGGACAGAGAGACCCAGTACTTC. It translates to CASSAGGDRETQYF.